Below, 10 T cell receptor beta chains from the same sample are listed, as sequenced in a study of T cells after somatic rescue of genetic block. The table came from immunoSEQ multiplex PCR; TCRdb's copy has only in-frame clones and leaves some out. The sample gives around 57,000 clones, 96% of which show up once; roughly 0.077% is in the top ten. Sequences were obtained from peripheral blood mononuclear cells (PBMCs). The receptors stem from a child younger than two.

Notes on this clone: Other DNA sequences within the sample encode an identical CDR3. This chain joins TRBV19 and TRBJ2-3, with no clear D. Germline lookup yields CDR1 LNHDA and CDR2 SQIVND (reference sequence). The CDR3 spans 11 residues. V was pared by 1 base and J by 6 bases, with 2 bases between. CDR3 sequence (DNA): TGTGCCAGTAGTATAGCGGATACGCAGTATTTT. Protein product: CASSIADTQYF.

The table lists this clone with a count of one. V and J are TRBV27 and TRBJ2-1; D is undetermined. The CDR3 has 16 residues. Germline V gene data show CDR1 as MNHEY and CDR2 as SMNVEV (reference sequence). Trimming took off 5 bases at V and 8 bases at J, with 22 bases between the two ends. DNA of the CDR3: TGTGCCAGCAGTATAACTTCCTCCCCGTTTGGGGATGAGCAGTTCTTC. This encodes CASSITSSPFGDEQFF.

The genes are TRBV12-5 and TRBJ2-7; TRBD1 matches 9 bases. The CDR3 spans 16 residues. The ends lost 1 base at V and 1 base at J; junction bases unmatched: 5. Per the germline V gene, CDR1 is LGHNT and CDR2 is FRNRAP. The CDR3 DNA follows: TGTGCTAGTGGTTTGGCCAGCGGGACAGGGTCCTACGAGCAGTACTTC. This encodes CASGLASGTGSYEQYF.

This chain joins TRBV6-5 and TRBJ1-5; D is unresolved. The CDR3 loop spans 15 amino acids. Germline lookup yields CDR1 MNHEY and CDR2 SVGAGI. The V end lost 2 bases, the J end lost 0 bases, and 8 bases lay between the germline ends. The CDR3 here is CASSYDRYSNQPQHF. The DNA for the CDR3 is TGTGCCAGCAGTTACGACCGATATAGCAATCAGCCCCAGCATTTT.

This clone was observed a single time. As DNA, the CDR3 is TGTGCCAGCAGCTTAGGCGGCACAGGGCAGCAGCCCCAGCATTTT. Protein product: CASSLGGTGQQPQHF. The J gene is TRBJ1-5, the V gene TRBV7-2; possibly TRBD1 for D (6 bases). The CDR3 extends over 15 amino acids. Trimming pared 1 base from V and 7 bases from J, leaving 14 bases between. From germline, CDR1 is SGHTA and CDR2 FQGNSA. The entire variable domain, with the rest obtained from reference TRBV7-2 and TRBJ1-5, is as follows: GAGVSQSPSNKVTEKGKDVELRCDPISGHTALYWYRQSLGQGLEFLIYFQGNSAPDKSGLPSDRFSAERTGGSVSTLTIQRTQQEDSAVYLCASSLGGTGQQPQHFGDGTRLSIL.

V is TRBV25-1 and J is TRBJ1-2, with D unclear. Germline loops: CDR1 MGHDK, CDR2 SYGVNS. V was pared by 5 bases and J by 4 bases, with 11 bases between. This CDR3 comprises 13 residues. As DNA, the CDR3 is TGTGCCAGCAGTAGGGCAGCCTTCTATGGCTACACCTTC. Its translation is CASSRAAFYGYTF.

This clone was detected only once. The chain recombines TRBV7-6 with TRBJ2-5; D ambiguous. Trimming took off 5 bases at V and 4 bases at J, with 11 bases between the two ends. There are 13 residues in the CDR3. Germline-derived CDR1 and CDR2 are SGHVS and FNYEAQ. In DNA, the CDR3 is TGTGCCAGCAGCCTTATATCGGGAGAGACCCAGTACTTC. Translating it yields CASSLISGETQYF.

The chain joins TRBV27 to TRBJ2-2; 7 nucleotides agree with TRBD1. The CDR3 runs 14 residues. V shed 4 bases, J shed 5 bases, and the junction held 4 bases outside the gene matches. From germline, CDR1 is MNHEY and CDR2 SMNVEV (reference sequence). This CDR3 reads CASSSTGITGELFF. The CDR3 DNA sequence: TGTGCCAGCAGTTCGACAGGGATAACCGGGGAGCTGTTTTTT.

The chain joins TRBV7-8 to TRBJ2-7, with 8 bases fitting TRBD2. V trimming: 5 bases; J trimming: 2 bases; junction bases outside the gene matches: 8. The CDR3 spans 15 residues. Germline CDR1 and CDR2: SGHVS and FQNEAQ. The CDR3 DNA sequence: TGTGCCAGCAGCGTCACCTCGGGGGGGGCCTACGAGCAGTACTTC. Its protein is CASSVTSGGAYEQYF.

This clone was picked up one time. The chain couples TRBV5-5 to TRBJ2-7, with TRBD2 as a possible D gene (5 bases). The ends were cut back, 0 bases at V and 4 bases at J, with 11 bases in the middle. The CDR3 has 14 amino acids. The germline CDR1 and CDR2 sequences are SGHKS and YYEKEE (reference sequence). CDR3 DNA: TGTGCCAGCAGCTTGGGGGTTAGGGAGTACGAGCAGTACTTC. Amino acids: CASSLGVREYEQYF.